This T cell receptor beta chain was obtained from a study of T cell repertoires in cytomegalovirus infection. General study findings and limits: What dominated the ex vivo response were HLA-C-restricted CMV-specific TCR beta clonotypes.

For this clonotype: Its antigen is not known.

MiXCR, applied by TCRdb to the reads, yields one record per CDR3 protein. The top ten clones hold approximately 19% of a sample with over 250,000 distinct CDR3 sequences, approximately 22% of them seen once. The CDR3 loop spans 14 amino acids. CDR1 and CDR2 (germline): LNHDA, SQIVND (reference sequence). Trimming removed 9 bases from V and 4 bases from J; junction bases left unmatched: 11. The rearrangement joins TRBV19 to TRBJ1-1, with 7 positions matching TRBD1. The TCR sequence derives from a human donor in good health (CMV status not recorded). Some clones in this sample may be carry-over from other donors' samples. The specimen comprised cultured PBMCs, sampled from culture after CMV antigen stimulation. The CDR3 spells CASRQGPGGTEAFF. Written as DNA, the CDR3 is TGTGCCAGCCGACAGGGCCCGGGAGGCACTGAAGCTTTCTTT.